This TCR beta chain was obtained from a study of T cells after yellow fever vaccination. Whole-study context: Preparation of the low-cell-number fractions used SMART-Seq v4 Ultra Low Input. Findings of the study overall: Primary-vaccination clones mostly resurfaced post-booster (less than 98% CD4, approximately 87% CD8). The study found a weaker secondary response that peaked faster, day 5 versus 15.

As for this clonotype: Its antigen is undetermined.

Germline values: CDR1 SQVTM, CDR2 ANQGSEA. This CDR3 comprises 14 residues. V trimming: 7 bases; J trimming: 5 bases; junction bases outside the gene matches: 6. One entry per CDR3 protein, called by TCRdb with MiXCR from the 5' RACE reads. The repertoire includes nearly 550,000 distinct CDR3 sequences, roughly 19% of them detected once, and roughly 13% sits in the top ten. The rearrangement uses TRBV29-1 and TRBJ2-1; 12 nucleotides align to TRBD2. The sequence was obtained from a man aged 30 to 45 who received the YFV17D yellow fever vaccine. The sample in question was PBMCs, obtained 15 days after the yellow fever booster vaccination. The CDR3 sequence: CSGTTSGGHNEQFF. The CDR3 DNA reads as TGCAGCGGAACGACTAGCGGGGGTCACAATGAGCAGTTCTTC.